The 7 T cell receptor beta chains given below trace back to one sample, sequenced in a study of T cell repertoires in cytomegalovirus infection. The antigens these receptors bind are not known. In TCRdb, the reads were re-called with MiXCR into one record per CDR3 protein. Among more than 45,000 distinct CDR3 sequences listed, 25% to 40% were seen once. Sequenced material: PBMCs, sequenced either directly or after in vitro stimulation (not recorded which). These receptors all stem from a human donor in good health (CMV status not recorded). Some clones in this sample may be carry-over from other donors' samples.

The chain carries TRBV4-1 and TRBJ2-1, with 7 bases that match TRBD2. Germline CDR1 MGHRA, CDR2 YSYEKL. The ends lost 4 bases at V and 3 bases at J; junction bases unmatched: 12. The CDR3 is 17 residues long. The CDR3 nucleotides are TGCGCCAGCAGCCCCCGGGCGGGAGCACCTGACTACAATGAGCAGTTCTTC. Translation gives CASSPRAGAPDYNEQFF.

The chain recombines TRBV19 with TRBJ1-5, with 8 bases that match TRBD1. CDR1 is LNHDA and CDR2 is SQIVND in the germline V gene (reference sequence). The CDR3 consists of 15 residues. V gave up 0 bases and J gave up 9 bases; unmatched junction bases: 7. CDR3 DNA sequence: TGTGCCAGTAGTATAGAGGACAGGGTAATTCTGCCCCAGCATTTT. Protein sequence: CASSIEDRVILPQHF.

Only a few counts were recorded for this clonotype. The chain employs TRBV20-1 and TRBJ2-7; the D is unclear. Germline assignment: CDR1 DFQATT and CDR2 SNEGSKA (reference sequence). V lost 5 bases, J lost 0 bases, and 8 bases lay in between. This CDR3 contains 12 residues. The CDR3 is CSAFQSSYEQYF. The CDR3 coding sequence is TGCAGTGCTTTTCAAAGCTCCTACGAGCAGTACTTC.

DNA of the CDR3: TGTGCCAGCAGTCCACGAGGACAGGGGGCAGGGGAAGCTTTCTTT. Its translation is CASSPRGQGAGEAFF. The chain joins TRBV12-3 or TRBV12-4 to TRBJ1-1, with 11 nucleotides matching TRBD1. CDR3 size: 15 residues. The V and J ends lost 5 bases and 8 bases, in that order; junction bases with no gene match: 10.

This clonotype turned up a few times. This sequence joins TRBV2 and TRBJ1-2; perhaps TRBD1 as D (5 bases). The CDR3 consists of 14 residues. The V end lost 2 bases, the J end lost 3 bases, and 10 bases lay between the germline ends. In germline, CDR1 is SNHLY, CDR2 FYNNEI. The CDR3 sequence is CASSEQGLYYGYTF. DNA for the CDR3: TGTGCCAGCAGTGAACAGGGACTATACTATGGCTACACCTTC.

The V and J genes are TRBV28 and TRBJ2-1, with no clear D. Germline V CDR1 and CDR2: MDHEN, SYDVKM. The CDR3 has 11 residues. The ends were cut back, 11 bases at V and 7 bases at J, with 12 bases in the middle. In DNA, the CDR3 is TGTGCCCCTCACCCACAAAATGAGCAGTTCTTC. It encodes CAPHPQNEQFF.

This clonotype was counted a few times. V and J are TRBV4-1 and TRBJ2-3, with D unresolved. The germline V and J ends were trimmed by 1 base and 1 base, with 9 bases remaining between them. This CDR3 contains 15 residues. The germline CDR1 and CDR2 sequences are MGHRA and YSYEKL. The CDR3 DNA reads as TGCGCCAGCAGCCAAGTCGGCACGGGCACAGATACGCAGTATTTT. It is translated as CASSQVGTGTDTQYF.